A selection of T cell receptor beta chains follows, all from one sample in a study of blood T cell repertoires in COVID-19. TCRdb's table, derived via immunoSEQ multiplex PCR, lists solely in-frame clones and lacks some. The table lists roughly 250,000 clones, just under 85% of them singletons. Sequencing was performed on peripheral blood. Every receptor here comes from a woman aged 55-75 years with active or convalescent COVID-19. Each CDR3 is given with its conserved first and last residue. A D gene is named only where the DNA matches it firmly. The size of a clone is reported for some rows only, either as once, few or many, or as a class for expanded clones.

J gene,V gene,D gene,clone size,CDR3 protein,CDR3 DNA
TRBJ2-7,TRBV3-1/TRBV3-2,-,-,CASSQGWARTYEQYF,TGTGCCAGCAGCCAAGGCTGGGCCAGAACCTACGAGCAGTACTTC
TRBJ1-3,TRBV28,TRBD1,-,CASSLPAVGQGVSGNTIYF,TGTGCCAGCAGTTTACCAGCCGTCGGACAGGGGGTCTCTGGAAACACCATATATTTT
TRBJ1-5,TRBV5-5,TRBD1,-,CASSPDRVSNQPQHF,TGTGCCAGCAGCCCGGACAGGGTGAGCAATCAGCCCCAGCATTTT
TRBJ2-4,TRBV5-4,-,-,CASSQTVGDRAKNIQYF,TGTGCCAGCAGCCAAACCGTAGGGGATCGGGCCAAAAACATTCAGTACTTC
TRBJ2-1,TRBV2,TRBD2,-,CASSEGGDSYNEQFF,TGTGCCAGCAGTGAGGGGGGGGACTCCTACAATGAGCAGTTCTTC
TRBJ2-7,TRBV29-1,-,-,CSAAGQGPYEQYF,TGCAGCGCCGCCGGGCAGGGCCCCTACGAGCAGTACTTC
TRBJ1-1,TRBV5-6,TRBD1,-,CASSLGTGIANTEAFF,TGTGCCAGCAGCTTGGGGACAGGGATCGCGAACACTGAAGCTTTCTTT
TRBJ2-1,TRBV2,TRBD2,-,CASSSTSGSVGEQFF,TGTGCCAGCAGTTCGACTAGCGGGAGTGTCGGTGAGCAGTTCTTC
TRBJ1-2,TRBV3-1/TRBV3-2,TRBD1,-,CASSQGRTGSYTF,TGTGCCAGCAGCCAAGGCCGGACAGGATCCTACACCTTC
TRBJ1-2,TRBV5-1,TRBD1,-,CASSLSTGGYGYTF,TGCGCCAGCAGCTTATCCACAGGGGGTTATGGCTACACCTTC
TRBJ2-3,TRBV4-1,-,few,CASSPGLATDTQYF,TGCGCCAGCAGCCCCGGACTGGCCACAGATACGCAGTATTTT
TRBJ2-5,TRBV5-6,-,-,CASSLRQPETQYF,TGTGCCAGCAGCTTAAGACAGCCAGAGACCCAGTACTTC
TRBJ2-2,TRBV3-1/TRBV3-2,TRBD1,-,CASSQADRGAGELFF,TGTGCCAGCAGCCAAGCCGACAGGGGGGCCGGGGAGCTGTTTTTT
TRBJ2-1,TRBV27,-,-,CASRQYNEQFF,TGTGCCAGCCGACAGTACAATGAGCAGTTCTTC
TRBJ1-6,TRBV6-5,TRBD1,-,CASSAGGSSPLHF,TGTGCCAGCAGCGCAGGGGGCTCGTCACCCCTCCACTTT
TRBJ2-6,TRBV18,-,-,CATSAVSGANVLTF,TGTGCCACCTCCGCGGTTTCCGGGGCCAACGTCCTGACTTTC
TRBJ1-6,TRBV7-5,-,-,CARSLVTPTGPINSPLHF,TGTGCCAGAAGCTTAGTGACCCCGACAGGGCCGATTAATTCACCCCTCCACTTT
TRBJ1-2,TRBV9,-,few,CASSVDVRSWDGYTF,TGTGCCAGCAGCGTAGATGTCAGGTCCTGGGATGGCTACACCTTC
TRBJ1-5,TRBV21-1,-,once,CASSKSRAPNQPQHF,TGTGCCAGCAGCAAAAGCAGGGCACCTAATCAGCCCCAGCATTTT
TRBJ2-7,TRBV6-5,TRBD2,-,CASRGGLAGTYEQYF,TGTGCCAGCAGGGGGGGACTAGCGGGAACCTACGAGCAGTACTTC
TRBJ1-5,TRBV6-5,-,-,CASSRGANNQPQHF,TGTGCCAGCAGCCGGGGGGCAAACAATCAGCCCCAGCATTTT
TRBJ1-1,TRBV6-6,-,-,CASGHDEAFF,TGTGCCAGCGGGCATGATGAAGCTTTCTTT
TRBJ2-5,TRBV4-1,TRBD1,-,CASSDRGQLQETQYF,TGCGCCAGCAGTGATCGGGGACAGCTACAAGAGACCCAGTACTTC
TRBJ1-2,TRBV5-4,-,-,CASSLWGGAQNGYTF,TGTGCCAGCAGCTTGTGGGGGGGCGCTCAGAATGGCTACACCTTC
TRBJ2-2,TRBV3-1/TRBV3-2,-,-,CASSQEMGVGTGELFF,TGTGCCAGCAGCCAAGAAATGGGAGTAGGGACCGGGGAGCTGTTTTTT